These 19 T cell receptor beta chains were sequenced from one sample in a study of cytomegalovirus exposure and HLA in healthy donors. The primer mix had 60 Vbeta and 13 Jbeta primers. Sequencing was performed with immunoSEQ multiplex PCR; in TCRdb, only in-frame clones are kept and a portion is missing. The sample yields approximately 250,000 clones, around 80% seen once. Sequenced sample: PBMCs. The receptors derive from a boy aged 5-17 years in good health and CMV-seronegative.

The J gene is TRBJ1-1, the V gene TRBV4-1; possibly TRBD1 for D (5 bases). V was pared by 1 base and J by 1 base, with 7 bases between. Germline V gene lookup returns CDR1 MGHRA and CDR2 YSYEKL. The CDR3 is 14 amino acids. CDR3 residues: CASSQARGNTEAFF. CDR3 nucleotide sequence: TGCGCCAGCAGCCAAGCAAGGGGGAACACTGAAGCTTTCTTT.

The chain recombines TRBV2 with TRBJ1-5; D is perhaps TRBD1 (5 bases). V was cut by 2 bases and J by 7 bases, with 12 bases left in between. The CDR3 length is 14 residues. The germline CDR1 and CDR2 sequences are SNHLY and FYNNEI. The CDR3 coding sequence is TGTGCCAGCAGTGAACGGCGGGGCACCCAGCCCCAGCATTTT. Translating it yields CASSERRGTQPQHF. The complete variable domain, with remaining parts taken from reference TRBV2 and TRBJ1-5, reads EPEVTQTPSHQVTQMGQEVILRCVPISNHLYFYWYRQILGQKVEFLVSFYNNEISEKSEIFDDQFSVERPDGSNFTLKIRSTKLEDSAMYFCASSERRGTQPQHFGDGTRLSIL.

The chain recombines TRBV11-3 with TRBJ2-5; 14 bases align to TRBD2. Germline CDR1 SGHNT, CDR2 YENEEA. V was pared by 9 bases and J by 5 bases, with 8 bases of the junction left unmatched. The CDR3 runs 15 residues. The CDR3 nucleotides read TGTGCCAGTGGACTAGCGGGGGGATTGAAGGAGACCCAGTACTTC. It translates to CASGLAGGLKETQYF.

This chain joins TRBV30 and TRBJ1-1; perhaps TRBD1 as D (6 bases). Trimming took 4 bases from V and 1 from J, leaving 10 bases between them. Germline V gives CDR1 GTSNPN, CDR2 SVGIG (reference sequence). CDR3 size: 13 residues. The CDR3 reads CAWTGQPNTEAFF. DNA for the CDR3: TGTGCCTGGACCGGACAGCCGAACACTGAAGCTTTCTTT. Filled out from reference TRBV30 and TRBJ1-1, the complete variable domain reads SQTIHQWPATLVQPVGSPLSLECTVEGTSNPNLYWYRQAAGRGLQLLFYSVGIGQISSEVPQNLSASRPQDRQFILSSKKLLLSDSGFYLCAWTGQPNTEAFFGQGTRLTVV.

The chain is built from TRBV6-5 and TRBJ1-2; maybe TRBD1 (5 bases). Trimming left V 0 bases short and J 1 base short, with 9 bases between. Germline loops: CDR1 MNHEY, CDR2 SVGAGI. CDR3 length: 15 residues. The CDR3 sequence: CASSYSQGYNYGYTF. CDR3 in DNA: TGTGCCAGCAGTTACTCGCAGGGATATAACTATGGCTACACCTTC.

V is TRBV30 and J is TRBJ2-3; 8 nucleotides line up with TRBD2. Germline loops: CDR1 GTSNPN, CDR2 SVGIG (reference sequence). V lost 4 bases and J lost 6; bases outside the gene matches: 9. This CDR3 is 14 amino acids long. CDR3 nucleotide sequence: TGTGCCTGGACGGTTGGCGGGGGGTACGATACGCAGTATTTT. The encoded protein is CAWTVGGGYDTQYF.

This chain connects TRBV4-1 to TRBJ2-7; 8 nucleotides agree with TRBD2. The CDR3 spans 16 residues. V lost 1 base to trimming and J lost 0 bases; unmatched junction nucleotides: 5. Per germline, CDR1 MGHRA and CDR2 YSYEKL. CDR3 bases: TGCGCCAGCAGCCAAGTGTCGGCGGGGGGCTCCTACGAGCAGTACTTC. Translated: CASSQVSAGGSYEQYF.

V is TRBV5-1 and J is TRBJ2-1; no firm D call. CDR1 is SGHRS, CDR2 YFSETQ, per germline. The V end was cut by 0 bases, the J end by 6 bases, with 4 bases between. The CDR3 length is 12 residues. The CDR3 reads CASSLASNEQFF. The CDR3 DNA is TGCGCCAGCAGCTTGGCTAGCAATGAGCAGTTCTTC.

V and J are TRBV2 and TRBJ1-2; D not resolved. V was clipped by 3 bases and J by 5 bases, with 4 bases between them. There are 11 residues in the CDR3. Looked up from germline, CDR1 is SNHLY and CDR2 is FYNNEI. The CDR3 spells CASSDEYGYTF. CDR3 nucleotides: TGTGCCAGCAGTGATGAGTATGGCTACACCTTC.

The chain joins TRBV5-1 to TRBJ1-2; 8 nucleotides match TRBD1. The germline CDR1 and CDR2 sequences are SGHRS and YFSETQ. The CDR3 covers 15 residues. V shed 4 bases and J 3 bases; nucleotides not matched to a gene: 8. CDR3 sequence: CASSRNSDRDYGYTF. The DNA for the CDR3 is TGCGCCAGCAGCCGGAATTCGGACAGGGACTATGGCTACACCTTC.

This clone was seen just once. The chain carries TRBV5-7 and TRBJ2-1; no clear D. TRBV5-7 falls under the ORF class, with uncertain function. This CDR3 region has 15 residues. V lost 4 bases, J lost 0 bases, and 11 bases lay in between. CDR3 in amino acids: CASSPGVFSYNEQFF. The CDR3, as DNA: TGTGCCAGCAGCCCTGGAGTATTCTCCTACAATGAGCAGTTCTTC.

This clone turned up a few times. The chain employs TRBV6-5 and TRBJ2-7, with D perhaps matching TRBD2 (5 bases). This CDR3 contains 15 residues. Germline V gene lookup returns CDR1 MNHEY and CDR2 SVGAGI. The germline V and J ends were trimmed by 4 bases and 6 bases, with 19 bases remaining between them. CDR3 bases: TGTGCCAGCAGTTCCTATTCGGCCCCGGCGGGCGAGCAGTACTTC. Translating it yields CASSSYSAPAGEQYF.

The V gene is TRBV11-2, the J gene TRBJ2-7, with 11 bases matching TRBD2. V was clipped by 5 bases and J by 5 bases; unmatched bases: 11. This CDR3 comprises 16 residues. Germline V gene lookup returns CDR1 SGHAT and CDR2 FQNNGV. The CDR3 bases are TGTGCCAGCAGCCCCATGACTAGCGGGACAAGGCACGAGCAGTACTTC. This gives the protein CASSPMTSGTRHEQYF. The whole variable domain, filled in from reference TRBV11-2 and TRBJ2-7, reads EAGVAQSPRYKIIEKRQSVAFWCNPISGHATLYWYQQILGQGPKLLIQFQNNGVVDDSQLPKDRFSAERLKGVDSTLKIQPAKLEDSAVYLCASSPMTSGTRHEQYFGPGTRLTVT.

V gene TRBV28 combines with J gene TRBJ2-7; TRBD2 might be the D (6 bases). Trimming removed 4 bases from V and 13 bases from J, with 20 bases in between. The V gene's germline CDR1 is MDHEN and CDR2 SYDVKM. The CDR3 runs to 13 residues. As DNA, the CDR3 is TGTGCCAGCAGTTCATCGGTGCAGACTAGTGCCTACTTC. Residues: CASSSSVQTSAYF.

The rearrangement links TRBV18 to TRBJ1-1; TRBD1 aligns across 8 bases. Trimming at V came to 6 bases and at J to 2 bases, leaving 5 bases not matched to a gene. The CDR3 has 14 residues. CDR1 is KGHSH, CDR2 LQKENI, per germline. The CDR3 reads CASSGTGTNTEAFF. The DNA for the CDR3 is TGTGCCAGCTCGGGGACAGGCACCAACACTGAAGCTTTCTTT. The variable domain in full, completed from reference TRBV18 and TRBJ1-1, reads NAGVMQNPRHLVRRRGQEARLRCSPMKGHSHVYWYRQLPEEGLKFMVYLQKENIIDESGMPKERFSAEFPKEGPSILRIQQVVRGDSAAYFCASSGTGTNTEAFFGQGTRLTVV.

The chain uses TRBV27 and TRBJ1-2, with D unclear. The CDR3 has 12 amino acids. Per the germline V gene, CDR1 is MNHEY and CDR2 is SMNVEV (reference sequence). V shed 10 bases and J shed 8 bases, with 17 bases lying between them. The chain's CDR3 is CATKGLIGGYTF. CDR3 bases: TGTGCCACCAAAGGATTGATCGGGGGCTACACCTTC.

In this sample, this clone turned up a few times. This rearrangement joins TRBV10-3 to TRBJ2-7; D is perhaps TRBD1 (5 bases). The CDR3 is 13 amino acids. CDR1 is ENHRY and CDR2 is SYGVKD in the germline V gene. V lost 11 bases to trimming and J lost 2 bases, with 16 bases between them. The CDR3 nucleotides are TGTGCCGTTTCTGCCAGGGCGGCCTACGAGCAGTACTTC. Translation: CAVSARAAYEQYF.

The CDR3 nucleotides are TGTGCCAGCAGTTACGGGCAGGGTGGTGAAGCTTTCTTT. This translates into CASSYGQGGEAFF. This chain joins TRBV6-5 and TRBJ1-1, with D possibly TRBD1 on 5 matching bases. This CDR3 has 13 amino acids. Germline lookup yields CDR1 MNHEY and CDR2 SVGAGI. V lost 2 bases and J 7 bases, leaving 11 bases between the germline ends.

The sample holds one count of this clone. The CDR3 sequence: CASSDGSLAGADTQYF. CDR3 sequence (DNA): TGTGCCAGCAGTGACGGGTCCCTAGCGGGCGCAGATACGCAGTATTTT. J is TRBJ2-3 and V is TRBV6-4; 8 nucleotides agree with TRBD2. CDR1 is MRHNA, CDR2 SNTAGT, per germline. The CDR3 length is 16 residues. J gave up 4 bases and V 2 bases, and 8 bases lay outside the gene matches.